The rows below give T cell receptor beta chains drawn from one sample of a study of blood T cells in healthy people across ages. TCRdb independently ran MiXCR on the 5' RACE reads; one entry per CDR3 protein. Here the sample spans about 1.4 million distinct CDR3 sequences, 59% being singletons. Sample: blood. These receptors came from a man aged 18 to 35 in good health. Each CDR3 is given with its conserved first and last residue. D genes are given only for firm matches. Clone size is stated in some rows and not others, as once, few, many or a class when expanded.

abundance,j_gene,v_gene,d_gene,CDR3nt,CDR3aa
few,TRBJ2-1,TRBV7-8,NA,TGTGCCAGCAGCTTCGGTCAGCCCAATGAGCAGTTCTTC,CASSFGQPNEQFF
NA,TRBJ1-2,TRBV20-1,NA,TGCAGTGCTAGAGATGTGCAGGGCTATGGCTACACCTTC,CSARDVQGYGYTF
NA,TRBJ1-1,TRBV29-1,NA,TGCAGCGTTGAGGGGATACTGGGCGCTGAAGCTTTCTTT,CSVEGILGAEAFF
once,TRBJ2-5,TRBV20-1,TRBD1,TGCAGTGCTAGAGATGACAGGGGCCAAGAGACCCAGTACTTC,CSARDDRGQETQYF
NA,TRBJ2-3,TRBV6-2/TRBV6-3,NA,TGTGCCAGCAGTTACGGCGGGGGCGGGACAGATACGCAGTATTTT,CASSYGGGGTDTQYF
once,TRBJ1-2,TRBV5-6,TRBD1,TGTGCCAGCAGCTTGTACGGCGGACAGGCGGACTATGGCTACACCTTC,CASSLYGGQADYGYTF
few,TRBJ2-4,TRBV12-3/TRBV12-4,NA,TGTGCCAGCAGTTTAATGGGATTCGGCATTCAGTACTTC,CASSLMGFGIQYF
once,TRBJ2-1,TRBV7-8,TRBD2,TGTGCCAGCAGCACATTACCGGGACTAGCGGGAGCTAGCAATGAGCAGTTCTTC,CASSTLPGLAGASNEQFF
NA,TRBJ2-6,TRBV6-1,TRBD1,TGTGCCAGCACCGACAGGGACAGGGGGGTTGGGGCCAACGTCCTGACTTTC,CASTDRDRGVGANVLTF
NA,TRBJ2-1,TRBV7-2,TRBD1,TGTGCCAGCACTATTTTCTCCGGGACAGGGATCTACAATGAGCAGTTCTTC,CASTIFSGTGIYNEQFF
NA,TRBJ2-3,TRBV3-1,TRBD2,TGTGCCAGCAGCCAAGCACTAGCGGGAGGTATAGATACGCAGTATTTT,CASSQALAGGIDTQYF
few,TRBJ2-3,TRBV6-5,TRBD1,TGTGCCAGTAGTGGGGGACAGACCAACACAGATACGCAGTATTTT,CASSGGQTNTDTQYF
NA,TRBJ1-2,TRBV28,NA,TGTGCCAGCAGTTTACGCGGGGCAGCTAACTATGGCTACACCTTC,CASSLRGAANYGYTF
NA,TRBJ2-3,TRBV4-1,NA,TGCGCCAGCAGCCAAGCGGGCTCAGATACGCAGTATTTT,CASSQAGSDTQYF
once,TRBJ1-2,TRBV15,TRBD1,TGTGTCACCAGCAGAGACAGGGGGCATGGCTACACCTTC,CVTSRDRGHGYTF
NA,TRBJ1-4,TRBV7-9,NA,TGTGCCAGCAGCTCTGACTCTAACAATGAAAAACTGTTTTTT,CASSSDSNNEKLFF
NA,TRBJ1-1,TRBV28,TRBD1,TGTGCCAGCAGTTTCGGGACAGGGTTCTTCGACACTGAAGCTTTCTTT,CASSFGTGFFDTEAFF
few,TRBJ2-5,TRBV10-3,TRBD1,TGTGCCATCACAGGGGGCGATGGGCAGACCCAGTACTTC,CAITGGDGQTQYF
NA,TRBJ2-7,TRBV20-1,NA,TGCAGTGCTAGAGAAGTAAGCGAGAGCTACGAGCAGTACTTC,CSAREVSESYEQYF
NA,TRBJ2-7,TRBV7-2,NA,TGTGCCAGCAGCTTATGGGGCAGTGGGTACGAGCAGTACTTC,CASSLWGSGYEQYF
few,TRBJ1-4,TRBV4-1,NA,TGCGCCAGCAGCCAAGGGGGAAGGGTTGAAAAACTGTTTTTT,CASSQGGRVEKLFF
NA,TRBJ2-5,TRBV5-1,TRBD1,TGCGCCAGCAGCTGGACCGGGACAGGGGAAGGGGAGACCCAGTACTTC,CASSWTGTGEGETQYF
NA,TRBJ2-3,TRBV10-3,NA,TGTGCCATCGCCACAGGGGATACGCAGTATTTT,CAIATGDTQYF
NA,TRBJ2-3,TRBV20-1,NA,TGCAGTGCTAGCCCTGGGGCAGGGGGCACAGATACGCAGTATTTT,CSASPGAGGTDTQYF
NA,TRBJ2-1,TRBV7-9,TRBD2,TGTGCCAGCAGCCCGCACCTGCCGGAGAGGACTAGCGGCTACAATGAGCAGTTCTTC,CASSPHLPERTSGYNEQFF
NA,TRBJ2-7,TRBV6-6,NA,TGTGCCAGCAGTTACTCGACGGGAGTAAAGAACGAGCAGTACTTC,CASSYSTGVKNEQYF
NA,TRBJ1-2,TRBV5-1,TRBD1,TGCGCCAGCAGCACCGGGACAGAAATCTATGGCTACACCTTC,CASSTGTEIYGYTF
NA,TRBJ1-2,TRBV4-2,TRBD1,TGTGCCAGCAGCCCCGAGGGGGCAGGCAACTATGGCTACACCTTC,CASSPEGAGNYGYTF
NA,TRBJ2-5,TRBV7-2,NA,TGTGCCAGCAGCTTATTTGGGACCTCTCCTCAAGAGACCCAGTACTTC,CASSLFGTSPQETQYF
few,TRBJ2-1,TRBV4-1,TRBD2,TGCGCCAGCAGCCAAGATCACAGCGGGAGTTTGAATGAGCAGTTCTTC,CASSQDHSGSLNEQFF
NA,TRBJ2-4,TRBV7-2,TRBD2,TGTGCCAGCAGCTTAGCGCTGACTAGCGGAAAAAACATTCAGTACTTC,CASSLALTSGKNIQYF
NA,TRBJ2-5,TRBV18,TRBD1,TGTGCCAGCTATGAGGGGGCAAGGCAAGAGACCCAGTACTTC,CASYEGARQETQYF
NA,TRBJ1-4,TRBV11-2,TRBD1,TGTGCCAGCAGCCCCCGACAGGGTTACGATGAACTGTTTTTT,CASSPRQGYDELFF
NA,TRBJ2-3,TRBV4-3,NA,TGCGCCAGCAGCCAAGACAACGTGAGAACAGATACGCAGTATTTT,CASSQDNVRTDTQYF
NA,TRBJ2-1,TRBV6-1,TRBD2,TGTGCCAGCAGTGAAGCGCAAAGTGCCAGCGGGAGGTCATACAATGAGCAGTTCTTC,CASSEAQSASGRSYNEQFF
few,TRBJ2-1,TRBV3-1,NA,TGTGCCAGCAGCCCCCAGACGGATGAGCAGTTCTTC,CASSPQTDEQFF
NA,TRBJ2-5,TRBV10-3,NA,TGTGCCATTTCGGACATTTCTCGCAAGCAGTACTTC,CAISDISRKQYF
once,TRBJ1-2,TRBV6-1,NA,TGTGCCAGCAGTGAACCCCTTATGGAGGGCTACACCTTC,CASSEPLMEGYTF
once,TRBJ1-2,TRBV29-1,NA,TGCAGCGTTCGGCGGGGGGAGGGTGGCTACACCTTC,CSVRRGEGGYTF
many,TRBJ1-4,TRBV10-3,NA,TGTGCCATCAGTGTAGGGGCCACCCTCGGGCATGAAAAACTGTTTTTT,CAISVGATLGHEKLFF
once,TRBJ2-3,TRBV5-1,TRBD1,TGCGCCAGCAGACCCCGATGGTGGGACAGGGGTCTCCCAGATACGCAGTATTTT,CASRPRWWDRGLPDTQYF
NA,TRBJ2-1,TRBV11-2,TRBD1,TGTGCCAGCAGCTTCCAGACAGGGGCGAATGAGCAGTTCTTC,CASSFQTGANEQFF
NA,TRBJ2-1,TRBV27,NA,TGTGCCAGCAGAGCCCGGACTACCTACAATGAGCAGTTCTTC,CASRARTTYNEQFF
NA,TRBJ2-1,TRBV4-3,NA,TGCGCCAGCAGCCAAGATAGCCGCGGTCCTAACTATGAGCAGTTCTTC,CASSQDSRGPNYEQFF
NA,TRBJ2-3,TRBV6-6,TRBD2,TGTGCCAGCAGTTACGTTCTAGCGGGAGAGCGTAGCACAGATACGCAGTATTTT,CASSYVLAGERSTDTQYF
NA,TRBJ1-2,TRBV7-2,NA,TGTGCCAGCAGCTTATGGGGGACTCCCGGGGGAAATGGCTACACCTTC,CASSLWGTPGGNGYTF
NA,TRBJ2-7,TRBV20-1,NA,TGCAGTGCTAGGGTGAGCGTTGGTCCCTACGAGCAGTACTTC,CSARVSVGPYEQYF
NA,TRBJ2-7,TRBV4-1,TRBD2,TGCGCCAGCAGGTTGACTAGCGGGAGCTCCTACGAGCAGTACTTC,CASRLTSGSSYEQYF
once,TRBJ2-3,TRBV7-6,NA,TGTGCCACTAGAGTCGGGACCAACACAGATACGCAGTATTTT,CATRVGTNTDTQYF
NA,TRBJ1-2,TRBV10-3,NA,TGTGCCATCAGTGAGAGTTGGGGAGGGCTCCCATATGGCTACACCTTC,CAISESWGGLPYGYTF